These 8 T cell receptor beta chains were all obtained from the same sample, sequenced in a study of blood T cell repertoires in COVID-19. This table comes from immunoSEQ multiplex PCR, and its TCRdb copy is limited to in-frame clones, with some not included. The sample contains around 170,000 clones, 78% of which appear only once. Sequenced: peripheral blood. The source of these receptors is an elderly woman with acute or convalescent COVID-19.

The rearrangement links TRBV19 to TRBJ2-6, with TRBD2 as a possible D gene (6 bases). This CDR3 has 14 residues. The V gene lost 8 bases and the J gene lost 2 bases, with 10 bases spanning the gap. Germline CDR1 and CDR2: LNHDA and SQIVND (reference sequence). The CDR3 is CASRGNAGANVLTF. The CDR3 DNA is TGTGCCAGTCGGGGGAACGCTGGGGCCAACGTCCTGACTTTC.

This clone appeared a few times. CDR3 protein: CASSVGVQDNSPLHF. The CDR3 DNA follows: TGCGCCAGCAGCGTGGGGGTGCAGGATAATTCACCCCTCCACTTT. The rearrangement joins TRBV5-1 to TRBJ1-6, with a weak D call TRBD1 (5 bases). The CDR3 totals 15 residues. The V gene's germline CDR1 is SGHRS and CDR2 YFSETQ. V gave up 4 bases and J gave up 5 bases, with 13 bases separating them.

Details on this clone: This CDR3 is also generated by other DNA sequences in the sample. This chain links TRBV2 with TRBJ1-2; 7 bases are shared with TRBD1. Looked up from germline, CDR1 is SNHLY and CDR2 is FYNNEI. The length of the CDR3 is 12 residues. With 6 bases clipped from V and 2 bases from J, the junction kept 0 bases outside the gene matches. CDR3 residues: CASRGQNYGYTF. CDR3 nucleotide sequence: TGTGCCAGCAGGGGACAGAACTATGGCTACACCTTC.

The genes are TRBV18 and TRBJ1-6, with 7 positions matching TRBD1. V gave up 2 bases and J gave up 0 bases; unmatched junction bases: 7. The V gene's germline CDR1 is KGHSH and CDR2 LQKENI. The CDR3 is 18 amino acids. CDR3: CASSPYGQASSYNSPLHF. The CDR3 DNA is TGTGCCAGCTCACCATACGGACAGGCTAGCTCCTATAATTCACCCCTCCACTTT. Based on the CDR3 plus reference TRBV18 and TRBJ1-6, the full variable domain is NAGVMQNPRHLVRRRGQEARLRCSPMKGHSHVYWYRQLPEEGLKFMVYLQKENIIDESGMPKERFSAEFPKEGPSILRIQQVVRGDSAAYFCASSPYGQASSYNSPLHFGNGTRLTVT.

Here the CDR3 reads CASSPGTGEKLFF. The CDR3 coding sequence is TGTGCCAGCAGCCCCGGGACAGGTGAAAAACTGTTTTTT. The V gene is TRBV3-1 (or the pseudogene TRBV3-2), the J gene TRBJ1-4; 8 nucleotides line up with TRBD1. In germline, CDR1 is LGHDT, CDR2 YNNKEL (reference sequence). V shed 4 bases and J 7 bases; nucleotides not matched to a gene: 2. The CDR3 sequence is 13 residues long.

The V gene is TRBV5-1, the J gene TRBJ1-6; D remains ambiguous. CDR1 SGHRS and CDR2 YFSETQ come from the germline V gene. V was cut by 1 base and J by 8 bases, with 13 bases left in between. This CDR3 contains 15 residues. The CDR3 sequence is CASSLSPDFDSPLHF. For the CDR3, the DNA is TGCGCCAGCAGCTTGTCCCCGGACTTCGATTCACCCCTCCACTTT.

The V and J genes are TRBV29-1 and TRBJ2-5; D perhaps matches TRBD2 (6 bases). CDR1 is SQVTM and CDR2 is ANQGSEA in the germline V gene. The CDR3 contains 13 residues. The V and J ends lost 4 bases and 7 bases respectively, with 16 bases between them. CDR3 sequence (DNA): TGCAGCGTTGCGGAGGGCCCGCGGAGGACCCAGTACTTC. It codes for CSVAEGPRRTQYF.

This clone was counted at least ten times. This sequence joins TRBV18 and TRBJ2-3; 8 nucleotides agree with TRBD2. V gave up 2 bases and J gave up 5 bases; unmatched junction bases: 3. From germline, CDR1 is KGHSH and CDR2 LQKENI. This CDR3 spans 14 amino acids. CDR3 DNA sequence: TGTGCCAGCTCACCAAAGCTAGCGGGAGATACGCAGTATTTT. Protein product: CASSPKLAGDTQYF.